The source of this T cell receptor beta chain is a study of T cell repertoires in cytomegalovirus infection. Study information: CMV epitopes, recently identified HLA-C-restricted and well-studied HLA-B-restricted, were used. Carrying CMV and the relevant HLA type showed in public TCR beta signatures. Study-level points and caveats: HLA-C-restricted CMV-specific TCR beta clonotypes were dominant in the ex vivo response.

TCRdb analysed the reads with MiXCR anew, one entry per CDR3 protein. The sample has about 500,000 distinct CDR3 sequences; around 30% are singletons. As regards this clonotype: Its antigen remains unknown.

The J segment lost 2 bases and the V segment lost 5 bases, leaving 2 bases of the junction unmatched. The CDR3 is made up of 16 amino acids. Germline values: CDR1 MNHEY, CDR2 SVGAGI. This receptor was identified in a human donor in good health (CMV status not recorded). Some clones in this sample may be carry-over from other donors' samples. This specimen consisted of cultured PBMCs, obtained from culture after CMV antigen stimulation. V is TRBV6-5 and J is TRBJ2-1, with TRBD2 matching 14 bases. The CDR3: CASSLTSGRAYNEQFF. As DNA, the CDR3 is TGTGCCAGCAGTCTGACTAGCGGGAGGGCCTACAATGAGCAGTTCTTC.